The next 12 T cell receptor beta chains were all read from a single sample in a study of cytomegalovirus exposure and HLA in healthy donors. 60 Vbeta and 13 Jbeta primers were used in PCR. Sequenced by immunoSEQ multiplex PCR; TCRdb stores in-frame clones only, minus some. This table holds about 160,000 clones, 65% to 85% found once. Sequenced input: PBMCs. The origin of the receptors is a male donor in good health and CMV-seropositive.

This clone was detected only once. One end of the junction is discordant with germline, which a read error may explain. The CDR3 is CSSSFGVYEQYF. CDR3 sequence (DNA): TGTTCCAGCAGCTTCGGTGTATACGAGCAGTACTTC. This chain links TRBV7-9 with TRBJ2-7; D gene ambiguous. CDR3 size: 12 residues. Germline V gene data show CDR1 as SEHNR and CDR2 as FQNEAQ (reference sequence).

This clone was detected a few times. J is TRBJ1-5 and V is TRBV28, with a weak D call TRBD1 (6 bases). In germline, CDR1 is MDHEN, CDR2 SYDVKM. V was cut by 5 bases and J by 4 bases, with 24 bases left in between. The CDR3 extends over 18 amino acids. DNA for the CDR3: TGTGCCAGCAGTCTACTCAAGGGGGGGAGGGAGTGGAATCAGCCCCAGCATTTT. It translates to CASSLLKGGREWNQPQHF.

This clone was detected once. The rearrangement links TRBV18 to TRBJ1-1; unclear D gene. Trimming pared 6 bases from V and 1 base from J, leaving 9 bases between. Germline CDR1 reads KGHSH; CDR2 reads LQKENI. The CDR3 sequence is 13 residues long. In DNA form, the CDR3 reads TGTGCCAGCTCGTCGACACCGAACACTGAAGCTTTCTTT. Translating it yields CASSSTPNTEAFF.

This clone was recorded only once. The chain carries TRBV6-5 and TRBJ1-1, with TRBD1 as a possible D gene (5 bases). Trimming cost V 4 bases and J 5 bases, with 11 bases left between them. Germline CDR1 is MNHEY and CDR2 is SVGAGI. The CDR3 length is 13 residues. CDR3 coding DNA: TGTGCCAGCAGTTCCCGGGGGAAGACTGAAGCTTTCTTT. It encodes CASSSRGKTEAFF.

The V call is TRBV29-1, the J call TRBJ2-3; D ambiguous. V lost 8 bases, J lost 0 bases, and 6 bases lay in between. Germline V gives CDR1 SQVTM, CDR2 ANQGSEA. The CDR3 extends over 11 amino acids. The CDR3 sequence: CSIQSTDTQYF. The CDR3 DNA is TGCAGCATACAGAGCACAGATACGCAGTATTTT.

The chain is built from TRBV30 and TRBJ2-1, with D hard to call. The V and J ends lost 5 bases and 10 bases respectively, with 12 bases between them. The germline gives CDR1 GTSNPN, CDR2 SVGIG (reference sequence). The CDR3 contains 11 residues. The DNA of the CDR3 is TGTGCCTGGTTTCGTCTAGGAGAGCAGTTCTTC. Amino acid sequence: CAWFRLGEQFF.

The rearrangement joins TRBV2 to TRBJ2-7; 7 nucleotides align to TRBD1. Losses at the gene ends were 6 bases for V and 4 bases for J; bases not matched to a gene: 6. The CDR3 runs to 13 residues. CDR1 is SNHLY, CDR2 FYNNEI, per germline. CDR3 loop: CASRPGQPYEQYF. CDR3 DNA sequence: TGTGCCAGCAGGCCGGGACAGCCTTACGAGCAGTACTTC.

V and J are TRBV4-1 and TRBJ2-5, with D tentatively TRBD1 (6 bases). This CDR3 has 15 amino acids. CDR1 is MGHRA and CDR2 is YSYEKL in the germline V gene. With 1 base removed from V and 6 bases from J, the gap between germline ends came to 15 bases. The CDR3 nucleotides read TGCGCCAGCAGCCAAGGGGACACACAGAGACAGACCCAGTACTTC. Encoded protein: CASSQGDTQRQTQYF.

The rearrangement uses TRBV19 and TRBJ1-5; D not certain. The germline V and J ends were trimmed by 3 bases and 3 bases, with 12 bases remaining between them. The CDR3 runs 15 residues. In germline, CDR1 is LNHDA, CDR2 SQIVND (reference sequence). DNA for the CDR3: TGTGCCAGTAGTATCGAGAGGGTCCACAATCAGCCCCAGCATTTT. It encodes CASSIERVHNQPQHF.

The sample holds one count of this clone. The gene calls are TRBV30 and TRBJ2-2; a weak D match, TRBD2 (5 bases). V was trimmed by 3 bases and J by 4 bases, leaving 6 bases between them. Germline assignment: CDR1 GTSNPN and CDR2 SVGIG (reference sequence). This CDR3 has 12 residues. The CDR3 reads CAWRRGTGELFF. The CDR3 nucleotides are TGTGCCTGGAGACGGGGCACCGGGGAGCTGTTTTTT.

On this clone itself: Other DNA sequences of this sample code for an identical CDR3. V gene TRBV19 combines with J gene TRBJ1-3; weak D call: TRBD1 (6 bases). Between the trimmed V and J ends, which lost 5 bases and 1 base, there was a span of 9 bases. The CDR3 has 14 residues. The V gene's germline CDR1 is LNHDA and CDR2 SQIVND (reference sequence). The CDR3 DNA sequence: TGTGCCAGTAGTCCCACAGGGTCTGGAAACACCATATATTTT. It translates to CASSPTGSGNTIYF. The full variable domain, its missing parts supplied by reference TRBV19 and TRBJ1-3, is DGGITQSPKYLFRKEGQNVTLSCEQNLNHDAMYWYRQDPGQGLRLIYYSQIVNDFQKGDIAEGYSVSREKKESFPLTVTSAQKNPTAFYLCASSPTGSGNTIYFGEGSWLTVV.

The chain combines TRBV5-6 with TRBJ2-7; 8 positions match TRBD2. The length of the CDR3 is 15 residues. Germline values: CDR1 SGHDT, CDR2 YYEEEE. V shed 3 bases, J shed 7 bases, and the junction held 12 bases outside the gene matches. The CDR3 DNA is TGTGCCAGCAGCTCCCCAGAGCGGGAGTCAGGAGAGCAGTACTTC. Its translation is CASSSPERESGEQYF. Filled out from reference TRBV5-6 and TRBJ2-7, the complete variable domain reads DAGVTQSPTHLIKTRGQQVTLRCSPKSGHDTVSWYQQALGQGPQFIFQYYEEEERQRGNFPDRFSGHQFPNYSSELNVNALLLGDSALYLCASSSPERESGEQYFGPGTRLTVT.